Following are 8 T cell receptor beta chains from one sample sequenced in a study of OX40 agonist ivuxolimab in advanced cancers. Measured with immunoSEQ multiplex PCR; TCRdb has only the in-frame clones, and not every one. The sample holds tens of thousands of clones; around 86% are singletons and the top ten take about 1.2%. The sequencing used CD4+ or CD8+ T cells sorted from blood, collected in a trial of the OX40 agonist ivuxolimab. All receptors come from an adult with an advanced solid tumor such as melanoma, head and neck, liver or kidney cancer.

Here the CDR3 reads CASSSNTLTFYNSPLHF. Here the CDR3 DNA reads TGCGCCAGCAGCTCCAATACATTAACATTCTATAATTCACCCCTCCACTTT. V and J are TRBV5-1 and TRBJ1-6; the D is unclear. The CDR3 runs 17 residues. V was cut by 3 bases and J by 3 bases, with 16 bases left in between. In germline, CDR1 is SGHRS, CDR2 YFSETQ.

This chain links TRBV5-6 with TRBJ1-2; D call uncertain. The germline V gene encodes CDR1 SGHDT and CDR2 YYEEEE. This CDR3 has 12 residues. Trimming removed 2 bases from V and 4 bases from J, with 6 bases in between. CDR3 in DNA: TGTGCCAGCAGCTTAGGAGTCTATGGCTACACCTTC. It encodes CASSLGVYGYTF.

In its sample, this clone was seen a few times. The chain combines TRBV6-1 with TRBJ1-1; 11 bases are a match to TRBD1. V was pared by 6 bases and J by 5 bases, with 5 bases of the junction left unmatched. This CDR3 region has 14 residues. CDR1 is MNHNS and CDR2 is SASEGT in the germline V gene. The CDR3 here is CASSRDRGRTEAFF. CDR3 nucleotide sequence: TGTGCCAGCAGCCGGGACAGGGGGAGGACTGAAGCTTTCTTT.

This chain uses TRBV19 with TRBJ1-1, with 9 bases matching TRBD1. In germline, CDR1 is LNHDA, CDR2 SQIVND (reference sequence). The CDR3 has 17 residues. With 5 bases clipped from V and 3 bases from J, the junction kept 13 bases outside the gene matches. The CDR3 region has the DNA TGTGCCAGTAGTTTAAGAACAGGGGGCCCTTTGGACACTGAAGCTTTCTTT. Amino acid sequence: CASSLRTGGPLDTEAFF. The full variable domain, in which reference TRBV19 and TRBJ1-1 provide the parts outside the CDR3, is DGGITQSPKYLFRKEGQNVTLSCEQNLNHDAMYWYRQDPGQGLRLIYYSQIVNDFQKGDIAEGYSVSREKKESFPLTVTSAQKNPTAFYLCASSLRTGGPLDTEAFFGQGTRLTVV.

The chain carries TRBV5-4 and TRBJ1-4; the match to TRBD1 covers 9 bases. The germline V gene has CDR1 SGHNT and CDR2 YYREEE (reference sequence). Trimming took 4 bases from V and 7 from J; bases not matched to a gene: 8. This CDR3 region has 15 residues. CDR3 sequence reads: CASSTTGGGSEKLFF. DNA for the CDR3: TGTGCCAGCAGCACTACAGGGGGCGGGAGTGAAAAACTGTTTTTT.

The gene calls are TRBV7-2 and TRBJ1-6; D perhaps matches TRBD1 (5 bases). V was shortened by 2 bases and J by 8 bases, with 10 bases between the two germline ends. Germline-derived CDR1 and CDR2 are SGHTA and FQGNSA. The CDR3 consists of 14 residues. CDR3 loop: CASSLTRGDSPLHF. CDR3 DNA: TGTGCCAGCAGCTTAACTCGGGGGGATTCACCCCTCCACTTT. Complete variable domain (other parts from reference TRBV7-2 and TRBJ1-6): GAGVSQSPSNKVTEKGKDVELRCDPISGHTALYWYRQSLGQGLEFLIYFQGNSAPDKSGLPSDRFSAERTGGSVSTLTIQRTQQEDSAVYLCASSLTRGDSPLHFGNGTRLTVT.

The rearrangement uses TRBV5-6 and TRBJ2-2; D possibly corresponds to TRBD1 (6 bases). With 4 bases removed from V and 6 bases from J, the gap between germline ends came to 22 bases. The CDR3 is 17 amino acids. The V gene's germline CDR1 is SGHDT and CDR2 YYEEEE. The CDR3 is CASSRTHITGSPGELFF. The CDR3 DNA reads as TGTGCCAGCAGCCGAACCCACATAACAGGGTCGCCCGGGGAGCTGTTTTTT.

The gene calls are TRBV18 and TRBJ1-2; TRBD1 is a possible D gene (6 bases). Germline CDR1 and CDR2: KGHSH and LQKENI. The V end was cut by 3 bases, the J end by 5 bases, with 13 bases between. The CDR3 totals 14 residues. The CDR3 DNA is TGTGCCAGCTCACCGTTGGACAGCAAATATGGCTACACCTTC. This sequence encodes CASSPLDSKYGYTF.